This is a list of T cell receptor beta chains from one sample in a study of cytomegalovirus exposure and HLA in healthy donors. Profiling relied on immunoSEQ multiplex PCR, and the TCRdb table lists in-frame clones only, not all of them. This sample has over 150,000 clones, with roughly two thirds found just once. Sequencing used PBMCs. The origin of the receptors is a woman aged 40 to 50 in good health and CMV-seropositive. CDR3s include the opening cysteine and the closing phenylalanine or tryptophan. A D gene is named only where the DNA matches it firmly. Size is omitted from some rows. Given values are once, few, many or a class for expanded clones.

abundance,v_gene,j_gene,d_gene,CDR3aa,CDR3nt
-,TRBV6-5,TRBJ1-2,-,CASSSDGIYGYTF,TGTGCCAGCAGTTCCGACGGGATCTATGGCTACACCTTC
few,TRBV7-9,TRBJ2-7,-,CASSTTTGIGEQYF,TGTGCCAGCAGCACGACTACAGGGATTGGGGAGCAGTACTTC
-,TRBV9,TRBJ2-3,-,CASSERILSTDTQYF,TGTGCCAGCAGCGAAAGAATACTCAGCACAGATACGCAGTATTTT
few,TRBV5-4,TRBJ1-2,-,CASSLGSYAYGYTF,TGTGCCAGCAGCTTGGGATCTTATGCGTATGGCTACACCTTC
-,TRBV28,TRBJ2-1,-,CASKGDWGGSSYNEQFF,TGTGCCTCTAAGGGGGATTGGGGGGGGAGCTCCTACAATGAGCAGTTCTTC
-,TRBV28,TRBJ2-7,-,CASSLLAREQYF,TGTGCCAGCAGTTTACTAGCCCGCGAGCAGTACTTC
-,TRBV5-1,TRBJ2-7,-,CASSLSSPPYEQYF,TGCGCCAGCAGCTTGTCTTCCCCCCCCTACGAGCAGTACTTC
-,TRBV18,TRBJ2-7,TRBD1,CASSPGQGAYEQYF,TGTGCCAGCTCACCGGGACAGGGGGCCTACGAGCAGTACTTC
few,TRBV25-1,TRBJ2-2,TRBD2,CASSEYRTSANTGELFF,TGTGCCAGCAGTGAATATCGGACTAGCGCGAACACCGGGGAGCTGTTTTTT
-,TRBV7-3,TRBJ2-3,-,CASRVTGSDTQYF,TGTGCCAGCAGGGTAACAGGGTCAGATACGCAGTATTTT
few,TRBV4-2,TRBJ2-1,-,CASSPYGGSSYNEQFF,TGTGCCAGCAGCCCCTATGGCGGTAGCTCCTACAATGAGCAGTTCTTC
-,TRBV5-4,TRBJ2-4,TRBD1,CASSLVQGPIQYF,TGTGCCAGCAGCTTGGTACAGGGGCCCATTCAGTACTTC
-,TRBV5-1,TRBJ2-5,TRBD1,CASSPGTGGAETQYF,TGCGCCAGCAGCCCCGGGACAGGGGGTGCGGAGACCCAGTACTTC
-,TRBV5-1,TRBJ2-1,TRBD2,CASSLGAGDNNEQFF,TGCGCCAGCAGCTTGGGAGCGGGGGACAACAATGAGCAGTTCTTC
few,TRBV9,TRBJ1-1,TRBD1,CASSPLGTGGNTEAFF,TGTGCCAGCAGCCCACTCGGGACAGGGGGGAACACTGAAGCTTTCTTT
-,TRBV7-3,TRBJ1-1,-,CASSLNRVSTEAFF,TGTGCCAGCAGCTTAAACAGGGTAAGCACTGAAGCTTTCTTT
-,TRBV7-2,TRBJ2-1,-,CASSSQNRNNEQFF,TGTGCCAGCAGCTCGCAAAACAGAAACAATGAGCAGTTCTTC